What follows are 26 T cell receptor beta chains derived from one specimen sequenced in a study of T cells in localized non-small cell lung cancer (dated by TCRdb to 2018 to 2021). Libraries were prepared through the immunoSEQ multiplex PCR assay. TCRdb retrieved this table from immuneACCESS and kept in-frame rearrangements only. Not all clones are present; in checked studies, unresolved V genes account for under half, and no reason is known for the remainder. Across this sample there are 900 to 1,200 clones, with 33% seen only once. The ten largest clones add up to 15% to 20% of the sample. The source material was normal lung tissue next to the tumor, sampled before any cancer treatment. The receptors derive from a male donor older than 55 with stage I lung adenocarcinoma.

This chain joins TRBV7-2 and TRBJ1-6; D possibly corresponds to TRBD1 (5 bases). The length of the CDR3 is 13 residues. The germline V and J ends were trimmed by 4 bases and 7 bases, with 8 bases remaining between them. The V gene's germline CDR1 is SGHTA and CDR2 FQGNSA. The CDR3 coding sequence is TGTGCCAGCAGCTCGGACATAAATTCACCCCTCCACTTT. It yields the protein CASSSDINSPLHF.

The V gene is TRBV28, the J gene TRBJ1-1; TRBD1 matches 7 bases. CDR3 length: 14 amino acids. Per germline, CDR1 MDHEN and CDR2 SYDVKM. Trimming cost V 5 bases and J 1 base; bases outside gene matches: 4. The CDR3 DNA reads as TGTGCCAGCAGTGGCTACAGGGGGAACACTGAAGCTTTCTTT. Translation gives CASSGYRGNTEAFF.

This clone was recorded once. The chain is built from TRBV12-5 and TRBJ2-7; D remains ambiguous. This CDR3 region has 13 residues. The V and J ends lost 7 bases and 7 bases respectively, with 17 bases between them. The germline V gene encodes CDR1 LGHNT and CDR2 FRNRAP. Here the CDR3 reads CASAGPGRREQYF. Written as DNA, the CDR3 is TGTGCTAGTGCCGGCCCAGGCCGACGGGAGCAGTACTTC.

This clone occurred a few times. The J gene is TRBJ2-3, the V gene TRBV11-3; unclear D gene. In germline, CDR1 is SGHNT, CDR2 YENEEA. The CDR3 loop spans 14 amino acids. The ends were cut back, 6 bases at V and 0 bases at J, with 10 bases in the middle. This CDR3 reads CASSETASTDTQYF. CDR3 nucleotide sequence: TGTGCCAGCAGTGAGACTGCGAGCACAGATACGCAGTATTTT. Drawing the rest from reference TRBV11-3 and TRBJ2-3, the complete variable domain is EAGVVQSPRYKIIEKKQPVAFWCNPISGHNTLYWYLQNLGQGPELLIRYENEEAVDDSQLPKDRFSAERLKGVDSTLKIQPAELGDSAVYLCASSETASTDTQYFGPGTRLTVL.

In this sample, this clone turned up a few times. The V and J genes are TRBV23-1 and TRBJ1-6, with 11 bases that match TRBD1. TRBV23-1 falls under the ORF class, with uncertain function. The V and J ends lost 2 bases and 10 bases, in that order; junction bases with no gene match: 4. The CDR3 runs 15 residues. Here the CDR3 reads CASSQGTGGLSPLHF. CDR3 coding DNA: TGCGCCAGCAGTCAAGGGACAGGGGGGCTCTCACCCCTCCACTTT.

By share of the sample, this clone is large. This CDR3 reads CASSLGSFSGANVLTF. The CDR3 DNA follows: TGTGCCAGCAGCTTGGGTTCGTTCTCTGGGGCCAACGTCCTGACTTTC. The chain couples TRBV11-3 to TRBJ2-6; D is undetermined. CDR1 SGHNT and CDR2 YENEEA come from the germline V gene. The CDR3 is made up of 16 amino acids. V was shortened by 3 bases and J by 0 bases, with 9 bases between the two germline ends.

The chain links TRBV6-8 to TRBJ1-4, with a tentative D call TRBD1 (5 bases). From germline, CDR1 is MNHGY and CDR2 SAAAGT. This CDR3 contains 14 residues. V gave up 5 bases and J gave up 10 bases, with 17 bases separating them. The DNA for the CDR3 is TGTGCCAGCAGTGACTGGGGCCACGTGGGAAAACTGTTTTTT. Its protein is CASSDWGHVGKLFF.

This clone is large (0.1 to 1%) within its sample. The chain carries TRBV11-3 and TRBJ2-1; 8 bases map to TRBD2. This CDR3 has 16 amino acids. CDR1 and CDR2 from the germline V gene are SGHNT and YENEEA. V was pared by 5 bases and J by 5 bases, with 11 bases of the junction left unmatched. Here the CDR3 reads CASSRELAGSDNEQFF. CDR3 nucleotides: TGTGCCAGCAGCCGAGAATTAGCGGGGAGTGACAATGAGCAGTTCTTC.

This clone is deemed medium-sized (0.01 to 0.1%). The J gene is TRBJ1-2, the V gene TRBV11-3; 10 bases match TRBD1. Germline CDR1 SGHNT, CDR2 YENEEA. The V and J ends lost 5 bases and 4 bases, in that order; junction bases with no gene match: 7. The CDR3 extends over 15 amino acids. Here the CDR3 reads CASSPRQGAFYGYTF. The CDR3 DNA follows: TGTGCCAGCAGCCCAAGACAGGGGGCTTTCTATGGCTACACCTTC.

This clone came up a few times. The chain couples TRBV6-8 to TRBJ2-5, with TRBD2 identical over 10 bases. Germline V gene lookup returns CDR1 MNHGY and CDR2 SAAAGT. The length of the CDR3 is 14 residues. The J segment lost 2 bases and the V segment lost 4 bases, leaving 1 base of the junction unmatched. The CDR3 DNA follows: TGTGCCAGCAGTTTACTAGCGGGGCAAGAGACCCAGTACTTC. Translating it yields CASSLLAGQETQYF.

This sequence joins TRBV11-3 and TRBJ1-1; D is unresolved. The CDR3 runs to 14 residues. CDR1 and CDR2 (germline): SGHNT, YENEEA. V lost 2 bases and J 4 bases, leaving 11 bases between the germline ends. The CDR3 loop reads CASSLPAILTEAFF. The CDR3 bases are TGTGCCAGCAGCTTACCAGCCATCCTCACTGAAGCTTTCTTT.

The genes are TRBV6-8 and TRBJ1-2, with D tentatively TRBD1 (6 bases). Germline V CDR1 and CDR2: MNHGY, SAAAGT. V lost 2 bases and J lost 2, with 6 bases in between. The CDR3 extends over 13 amino acids. In nucleotides, the CDR3 is TGTGCCAGCAGTTACACAGGGAACTATGGCTACACCTTC. Translation gives CASSYTGNYGYTF.

This chain links TRBV28 with TRBJ1-1; TRBD1 aligns across 7 bases. CDR1 MDHEN and CDR2 SYDVKM come from the germline V gene. The ends lost 4 bases at V and 2 bases at J; junction bases unmatched: 7. The CDR3 consists of 15 residues. CDR3 coding DNA: TGTGCCAGCAGTTATCCGGGACAGATAAACACTGAAGCTTTCTTT. Its translation: CASSYPGQINTEAFF.

The chain couples TRBV28 to TRBJ1-1; a weak D match, TRBD1 (6 bases). The CDR3 is 14 amino acids. Per the germline V gene, CDR1 is MDHEN and CDR2 is SYDVKM. The ends were cut back, 6 bases at V and 0 bases at J, with 11 bases in the middle. The CDR3 coding sequence is TGTGCCAGCAGATCTGACAGGCTGAACACTGAAGCTTTCTTT. Amino acid sequence: CASRSDRLNTEAFF.

The chain combines TRBV6-8 with TRBJ1-6; 7 nucleotides line up with TRBD1. Germline V gene sequence: CDR1 MNHGY, CDR2 SAAAGT. The junction had 4 bases not matched to a gene; V was cut back by 4 bases and J by 4 bases. The CDR3 covers 15 residues. In DNA form, the CDR3 reads TGTGCCAGCAGTTCATCGACAGGGTATAATTCACCCCTCCACTTT. As protein: CASSSSTGYNSPLHF.

This clone was recorded only once. The V and J genes are TRBV19 and TRBJ1-1, with a tentative D call TRBD1 (5 bases). The CDR3 totals 13 residues. The V gene lost 0 bases and the J gene lost 4 bases, with 6 bases spanning the gap. The germline V gene encodes CDR1 LNHDA and CDR2 SQIVND (reference sequence). In DNA form, the CDR3 reads TGTGCCAGTAGTATAGATGGGGGCACTGAAGCTTTCTTT. Protein product: CASSIDGGTEAFF.

This sequence joins TRBV11-3 and TRBJ1-1; D perhaps matches TRBD1 (5 bases). Germline V CDR1 and CDR2: SGHNT, YENEEA. V was cut by 3 bases and J by 7 bases, with 15 bases left in between. The CDR3 extends over 14 amino acids. Here the CDR3 reads CASSFGGLEGEAFF. The CDR3, as DNA: TGTGCCAGCAGCTTTGGGGGATTAGAGGGTGAAGCTTTCTTT. Full variable domain (outside the CDR3, taken from reference TRBV11-3 and TRBJ1-1): EAGVVQSPRYKIIEKKQPVAFWCNPISGHNTLYWYLQNLGQGPELLIRYENEEAVDDSQLPKDRFSAERLKGVDSTLKIQPAELGDSAVYLCASSFGGLEGEAFFGQGTRLTVV.

The chain joins TRBV19 to TRBJ1-6; D might be TRBD1 (6 bases). CDR1 and CDR2 from the germline V gene are LNHDA and SQIVND (reference sequence). V lost 0 bases, J lost 7 bases, and 7 bases lay in between. This CDR3 region has 14 residues. The CDR3 DNA reads as TGTGCCAGTAGTATAGACAGGGGAAATTCACCCCTCCACTTT. It is translated as CASSIDRGNSPLHF. The variable domain in full, with the rest retrieved from reference TRBV19 and TRBJ1-6, is DGGITQSPKYLFRKEGQNVTLSCEQNLNHDAMYWYRQDPGQGLRLIYYSQIVNDFQKGDIAEGYSVSREKKESFPLTVTSAQKNPTAFYLCASSIDRGNSPLHFGNGTRLTVT.

The chain uses TRBV18 and TRBJ1-3, with TRBD1 identical over 10 bases. Losses at the gene ends were 3 bases for V and 6 bases for J; bases not matched to a gene: 2. CDR1 KGHSH and CDR2 LQKENI come from the germline V gene. This CDR3 contains 14 residues. CDR3 residues: CASSPGTGANTIYF. DNA for the CDR3: TGTGCCAGCTCACCTGGGACAGGGGCAAACACCATATATTTT.

The chain combines TRBV19 with TRBJ2-3; 8 nucleotides agree with TRBD1. This CDR3 comprises 16 residues. Germline CDR1 is LNHDA and CDR2 is SQIVND (reference sequence). J was trimmed by 4 bases and V by 4 bases; bases with no gene match: 10. The CDR3 here is CASSNPGGAPPDTQYF. The CDR3 DNA reads TGTGCCAGTAGTAACCCAGGGGGCGCCCCCCCAGATACGCAGTATTTT. The full variable domain, completed using reference TRBV19 and TRBJ2-3, is DGGITQSPKYLFRKEGQNVTLSCEQNLNHDAMYWYRQDPGQGLRLIYYSQIVNDFQKGDIAEGYSVSREKKESFPLTVTSAQKNPTAFYLCASSNPGGAPPDTQYFGPGTRLTVL.

This clone rates as medium-sized (0.01 to 0.1%). The chain couples TRBV11-3 to TRBJ1-2; a weak D match, TRBD1 (5 bases). The CDR3 has 15 residues. Trimming stripped 5 bases from V and 8 bases from J, with 21 bases between. The V gene's germline CDR1 is SGHNT and CDR2 YENEEA. DNA for the CDR3: TGTGCCAGCAGCCCCGGGGCCTCGGAGGAATGGGGCTACACCTTC. Protein: CASSPGASEEWGYTF.

In this sample, this clone turned up a few times. The chain has TRBV9 and TRBJ2-7; the D gene is possibly TRBD2 (6 bases). The CDR3 contains 13 residues. The germline gives CDR1 SGDLS, CDR2 YYNGEE. The ends were cut back, 3 bases at V and 7 bases at J, with 14 bases in the middle. The CDR3 sequence is CASSDKWRGEQYF. The CDR3 DNA reads TGTGCCAGCAGCGACAAGTGGCGGGGAGAGCAGTACTTC.

The table lists this clone with a few counts. V is TRBV19 and J is TRBJ2-2, with D tentatively TRBD2 (5 bases). Germline V lookup: CDR1 LNHDA, CDR2 SQIVND (reference sequence). The CDR3 loop spans 14 amino acids. Trimming took 7 bases from V and 4 from J, leaving 13 bases between them. The CDR3 bases are TGTGCCAGTATTGGACTTTTAGGCACCGGGGAGCTGTTTTTT. It translates to CASIGLLGTGELFF.

By share, this clone ranks as medium-sized. The V and J genes are TRBV6-8 and TRBJ2-5; D might be TRBD1 (5 bases). Germline V gives CDR1 MNHGY, CDR2 SAAAGT. Between the trimmed V and J ends, which lost 11 bases and 7 bases, there was a span of 17 bases. The CDR3 runs to 12 residues. CDR3 coding DNA: TGTGCCGTGGGGCAGGGTGCCGGGACCCAGTACTTC. This encodes CAVGQGAGTQYF.

V is TRBV19 and J is TRBJ2-1, with 8 positions matching TRBD1. This CDR3 comprises 13 residues. The trim removed 9 bases at V and 6 bases at J, leaving 7 bases unmatched. Germline V gene sequence: CDR1 LNHDA, CDR2 SQIVND (reference sequence). For the CDR3, the DNA is TGTGCCAGCCGGGGAACAGGGGGCAATGAGCAGTTCTTC. This codes for CASRGTGGNEQFF.

The J gene is TRBJ1-1, the V gene TRBV30; 9 nucleotides align to TRBD1. V trimming: 1 base; J trimming: 4 bases; junction bases outside the gene matches: 1. Germline CDR1 and CDR2: GTSNPN and SVGIG (reference sequence). The CDR3 extends over 13 amino acids. The CDR3 sequence: CAWSADRGTEAFF. In DNA, the CDR3 is TGTGCCTGGAGTGCGGACAGGGGCACTGAAGCTTTCTTT.